This TCR beta chain was observed in a study of blood T cell repertoires in COVID-19 (dated by TCRdb to the early 2020s). About the full investigation: Samples from collaborators originated in the United States, Italy and Spain and spanned both the acute and convalescent phases of COVID-19. HLA class I and class II types, where available, came from metadata supplied by the sample provider rather than from assay-based typing. The samples were drawn from the first 160 participants of the ongoing ImmuneRACE study and from 950 to 1,500 subjects provided by 6 global collaborators. The material from the prospective study consisted of cDNA or gDNA derived from T cells, B-cell-depleted T cells, or PBMCs. Deeply sampled blood TCRbeta repertoires from subjects exposed to, actively infected with, or recovered from COVID-19 were included in the dataset. A freely available public database, intended as a resource for researchers studying the immune response to SARS-CoV-2, is where the repertoires were released. Nearly every sample came with metadata listing a de-identified subject ID, COVID-19 status, age in years and sex. General findings and caveats noted by the study authors: The quantity of clinical and demographic metadata differed by source and by participant and was supplied without curation.

V is shortened by 2 bases, J by 2 bases, and the region joining them spans 10 bases. The CDR3 measures 14 amino acids from cysteine to phenylalanine. The only DNA kept is the CDR3, 42 bases in frame from the first base. CDR1 KGHSH and CDR2 LQKENI are derived from the germline V gene. Notes on this clone: Its target antigen remains unknown. No clone much larger than this one lies a single base away; base qualities are absent.

One collaborating source in Seattle enrolled patients during active infection and followed them longitudinally through the course of disease. Each collaborating institution followed its own protocols to collect whole blood in K2EDTA tubes. For TCRbeta analysis, collaborators shipped samples in one of three forms: frozen whole blood, isolated PBMCs, or DNA extracted from either of those sample types. The immunoSEQ Assay, a bias-controlled multiplex PCR, was used to amplify TCRbeta CDR3 regions from genomic DNA. The authors' pipeline ran thus. Nucleated cell counts per sample were estimated from amplification of reference gene primers within the assay. To quantify the absolute abundance of each unique TCRbeta CDR3 rearrangement, sequence reads were collapsed and filtered. Productive Simpson clonality was computed per sample as the square root of Simpson's diversity index over productive rearrangements. TCRdb retrieved this table from immuneACCESS and kept in-frame rearrangements only. Not all clones are present; in checked studies, unresolved V genes account for under half, and no reason is known for the remainder. V and J calls and clone size are given by that table; D and trimming were obtained from the DNA. The sample records roughly 350,000 clones, around 87% of which are singletons. The ten most abundant clones make up more than 9% of the sample.

The sample comprised peripheral blood. The chain employs TRBV18 and TRBJ2-7; 5 matching bases give a weak D call of TRBD1. This receptor was obtained from a woman younger than 45 with COVID-19, enrolled during active disease. This receptor has the CDR3 CASSPDSNTYEQYF. The nucleotide sequence is given as TGTGCCAGCTCACCAGACAGTAATACCTACGAGCAGTACTTC.